A selection of T cell receptor beta chains follows, all from one sample in a study of T cells in Graves' hyperthyroidism and ophthalmopathy. TCRdb re-called the multiplex PCR reads with MiXCR, one entry per CDR3 protein. The data show around 370,000 distinct CDR3 sequences, about 18% seen once. Sequenced: blood. All receptors derive from a young man with Graves' ophthalmopathy. CDR3s include the opening cysteine and the closing phenylalanine or tryptophan. D genes are given only for firm matches. Clone sizes are given selectively: once, few, many, or a class where the clone is expanded.

clone_size	j_call	d_call	v_call	cdr3_nt	cdr3_aa
-	TRBJ1-2	TRBD1	TRBV28	TGTGCCAGCAGTTCTCAGGGGGAACTGGGCTACACCTTC	CASSSQGELGYTF
-	TRBJ2-7	TRBD1	TRBV6-1	TGTGCCAGCAGTTTGACAGGGGGCGCGAACGAGCAGTACTTC	CASSLTGGANEQYF
many	TRBJ1-5	-	TRBV20-1	TGCAGTGCTAGGTATGGCAATCAGCCCCAGCATTTT	CSARYGNQPQHF
few	TRBJ2-1	-	TRBV6-2/TRBV6-3	TGTGCCAGCAGCCTGGGTAGCGTGGGGGAGCAGTTCTTC	CASSLGSVGEQFF
many	TRBJ1-5	-	TRBV20-1	TGCAGTGCTAGAGATCCTGGAGGTGATCAGCCCCAGCATTTT	CSARDPGGDQPQHF
few	TRBJ2-2	-	TRBV5-1	TGCGCCAGCAGCCCGGAGGTCTTGAACACCGGGGAGCTGTTTTTT	CASSPEVLNTGELFF
-	TRBJ1-5	-	TRBV20-1	TGCAGTGCTAGAGATAGGGCAGGGAGCCAGCCCCAGCATTTT	CSARDRAGSQPQHF
many	TRBJ2-7	-	TRBV3-1	TGTGCCAGCAGCCGAGGGACGTCGACCTACGAGCAGTACTTC	CASSRGTSTYEQYF
-	TRBJ1-5	-	TRBV20-1	TGCAGTGCTAGTGTCGGGGAAGAGCCCCAGCATTTT	CSASVGEEPQHF
-	TRBJ1-1	-	TRBV5-4	TGTGCCAGACCCCCCTGGGGGGACACGAACACTGAAGCTTTCTTT	CARPPWGDTNTEAFF
many	TRBJ2-7	-	TRBV28	TGTGCCAGCAGAGGGGGGATCTACGAGCAGTACTTC	CASRGGIYEQYF
many	TRBJ1-2	-	TRBV7-9	TGTGCCAGCAGCTCGCACGATCCGCCTAACTATGGCTACACCTTC	CASSSHDPPNYGYTF
-	TRBJ2-5	-	TRBV12-3/TRBV12-4	TGTGCCAGCAGTTTACAGGGGCTAACGGAGACCCAGTACTTC	CASSLQGLTETQYF
few	TRBJ2-3	-	TRBV5-4	TGTGCCAGCAGCTCACAGGGTTTGGATACGCAGTATTTT	CASSSQGLDTQYF
many	TRBJ2-2	-	TRBV20-1	TGCAGTGCTAGAGATCTGGAGGGGGCCGGGGAGCTGTTTTTT	CSARDLEGAGELFF
many	TRBJ2-5	-	TRBV27	TGTGCCAGCAGGAGAGGGGGAGGTGGAGAGACCCAGTACTTC	CASRRGGGGETQYF
-	TRBJ2-3	TRBD2	TRBV20-1	TGCAGTTCAAACTCTCCCGGGGCGGGGGTTACAGATACGCAGTATTTT	CSSNSPGAGVTDTQYF
many	TRBJ2-5	-	TRBV5-5	TGTGCCAGCAGCTTGGGCAGGCTCCAAGAGACCCAGTACTTC	CASSLGRLQETQYF
-	TRBJ2-6	-	TRBV29-1	TGCAGCGTTGAGTGGGCTGGGGCCAACGTCCTGACTTTC	CSVEWAGANVLTF
many	TRBJ2-7	-	TRBV12-3/TRBV12-4	TGTGCCAGCAGTATCGGCCCGCCGGGCTACGAGCAGTACTTC	CASSIGPPGYEQYF
many	TRBJ1-2	TRBD1	TRBV3-1	TGTGCCAGCACCGCCGGGACAGGACGGTATGGCTACACCTTC	CASTAGTGRYGYTF
few	TRBJ1-1	-	TRBV20-1	TGCAGTGCTCCCACCCCGGTTGAAGCTTTCTTT	CSAPTPVEAFF
-	TRBJ1-6	TRBD1	TRBV18	TGTGCCAGCTCACCATTGGGACAGGTTAATTCACCCCTCCACTTT	CASSPLGQVNSPLHF
-	TRBJ1-3	TRBD1	TRBV27	TGTGCCAGCAGTGAAGACAGGGATGGAAACACCATATATTTT	CASSEDRDGNTIYF
many	TRBJ1-1	-	TRBV20-1	TGCAGTGCTATCCTATTGGACGTAAGGAACACTGAAGCTTTCTTT	CSAILLDVRNTEAFF
many	TRBJ1-5	-	TRBV3-1	TGTGCCAGCAGCTATGACAGCAATCAGCCCCAGCATTTT	CASSYDSNQPQHF
many	TRBJ2-3	-	TRBV7-9	TGTGCCAGCAGCCTCACAGCTAGCACAGATACGCAGTATTTT	CASSLTASTDTQYF
many	TRBJ1-2	TRBD1	TRBV28	TGTGCCAGCAGAATGTCGGACAGGGTGGGTTATGGCCACACCTTC	CASRMSDRVGYGHTF
-	TRBJ1-6	-	TRBV27	TGTGCCAGCAGTTGGGGGGTTAATTCACCCCTCCACTTT	CASSWGVNSPLHF
many	TRBJ1-5	-	TRBV11-2	TGTGCCAGCAGCTTACAGGTGGATCAGCCCCAGCATTTT	CASSLQVDQPQHF
-	TRBJ1-5	TRBD1	TRBV19	TGTGCCAGTAGTATCCAGGACAGGGGAAATCAGCCCCAGCATTTT	CASSIQDRGNQPQHF
few	TRBJ2-2	-	TRBV6-1	TGTGCCAGCAACCCCCGGACAACGAACACCGGGGAGCTGTTTTTT	CASNPRTTNTGELFF
many	TRBJ1-5	-	TRBV28	TGTGCCACTACCTCGACAGGACCCAATCAGCCCCAGCATTTT	CATTSTGPNQPQHF
many	TRBJ2-5	-	TRBV10-3	TGTGCCATCAGTGAGTCGGCCACGGGCCAAGAGACCCAGTACTTC	CAISESATGQETQYF
once	TRBJ1-1	-	TRBV20-1	TGCAGTGCTAGAGGCGGGTTTGAAGCTTTCTTT	CSARGGFEAFF
-	TRBJ2-3	TRBD1	TRBV29-1	TGCAGCGTGCCGCAGGGGGCTAGCACAGATACGCAGTATTTT	CSVPQGASTDTQYF
few	TRBJ2-3	-	TRBV5-1	TGCGCCAGCAGCTCAACTCTCGGGCTAGCACTACCTGATACGCAGTATTTT	CASSSTLGLALPDTQYF
many	TRBJ2-7	-	TRBV20-1	TGCAGTGCTAGACGGGACATTTACGAGCAGTACTTC	CSARRDIYEQYF
-	TRBJ2-3	TRBD2	TRBV5-4	TGTGCCAGCAGCTCGCTATCGGGGGGATCGACAGATACGCAGTATTTT	CASSSLSGGSTDTQYF
many	TRBJ2-1	-	TRBV11-3	TGTGCCAGCAGCTCCGCCAATGAGCAGTTCTTC	CASSSANEQFF
many	TRBJ1-2	-	TRBV12-3/TRBV12-4	TGTGCCAGCAGTTTAATATCAGAGAACTATGGCTACACCTTC	CASSLISENYGYTF
once	TRBJ2-7	TRBD2	TRBV7-8	TGTGCCAGCAGCTTCCCCCAGCGGGGGACCTACGAGCAGTACTTC	CASSFPQRGTYEQYF
many	TRBJ1-5	-	TRBV2	TGTGCCAGCAGGAAGGACCTCAATCAGCCCCAGCATTTT	CASRKDLNQPQHF